This T cell receptor (beta chain) originates from a study of cytomegalovirus exposure and HLA in healthy donors. This PCR relied on a set of 60 Vbeta primers and 13 Jbeta primers. In the original processing: There were tens of millions of unique TCR beta chains by a later count, and 10 million to 12 million of them were shared. The data were produced by immunoSEQ multiplex PCR, yet TCRdb's version contains in-frame clones alone and is incomplete. From that table come the V and J calls and clone size; the DNA was used to work out D and trimming. Of fewer than 150,000 clones detected, approximately 79% appear once; the ten largest clones hold 15% to 20%. Note on this clone: One end of the junction does not line up with germline, which may come from a read error.

The CDR3 sequence is 14 residues long. CDR1 is SEHNR and CDR2 is FQNEAQ in the germline V gene (reference sequence). Sequenced material: PBMCs. The gene calls are TRBV7-9 and TRBJ1-4; 9 positions agree with TRBD1. This receptor was taken from a man over 45 in good health and CMV-seropositive. The CDR3 sequence: CSSSAGTGNEKLFF. The CDR3 DNA follows: TGTTCCAGCAGCGCCGGGACAGGGAATGAAAAACTGTTTTTT.